Included here is one T cell receptor beta chain sequence, with context. The sample comes from a study of radiotherapy plus CTLA-4 blockade in lung cancer. The germline V gene encodes CDR1 SGHAT and CDR2 FQNNGV. The V gene lost 5 bases and the J gene lost 0 bases, with 9 bases spanning the gap. CDR3 size: 14 residues. Assay: immunoSEQ multiplex PCR; the TCRdb copy retains only in-frame clones and omits some. In the table there are roughly 92,000 clones, more than 75% of which are singletons. The sequencing here drew on peripheral blood, taken from a patient treated with radiotherapy plus ipilimumab. This TCR derives from a human donor with non-small cell lung cancer who had a partial response to radiotherapy plus ipilimumab. The chain joins TRBV11-2 to TRBJ2-3, with D perhaps matching TRBD2 (6 bases). The CDR3, as DNA: TGTGCCAGCAGCCCAGGGACTAGCACAGATACGCAGTATTTT. It codes for CASSPGTSTDTQYF.